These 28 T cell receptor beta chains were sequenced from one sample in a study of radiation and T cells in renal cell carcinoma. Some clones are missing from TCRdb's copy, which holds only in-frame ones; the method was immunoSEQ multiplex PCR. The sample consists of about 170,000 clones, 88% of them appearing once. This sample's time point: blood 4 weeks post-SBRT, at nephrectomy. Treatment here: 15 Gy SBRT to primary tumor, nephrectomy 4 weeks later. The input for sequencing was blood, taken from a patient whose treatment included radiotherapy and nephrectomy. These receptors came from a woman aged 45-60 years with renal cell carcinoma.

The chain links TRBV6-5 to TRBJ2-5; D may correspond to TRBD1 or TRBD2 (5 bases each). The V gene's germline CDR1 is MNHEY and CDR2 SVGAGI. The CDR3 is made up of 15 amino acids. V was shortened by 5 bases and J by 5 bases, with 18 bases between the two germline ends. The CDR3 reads CASSHTGGGIETQYF. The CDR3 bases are TGTGCCAGCAGTCACACAGGAGGTGGTATCGAGACCCAGTACTTC.

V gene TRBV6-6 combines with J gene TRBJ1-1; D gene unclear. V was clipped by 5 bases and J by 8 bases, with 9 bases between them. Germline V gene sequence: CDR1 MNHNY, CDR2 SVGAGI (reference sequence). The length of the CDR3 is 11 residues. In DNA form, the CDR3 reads TGTGCCAGCAGTGGTCATAAGGAAGCTTTCTTT. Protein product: CASSGHKEAFF.

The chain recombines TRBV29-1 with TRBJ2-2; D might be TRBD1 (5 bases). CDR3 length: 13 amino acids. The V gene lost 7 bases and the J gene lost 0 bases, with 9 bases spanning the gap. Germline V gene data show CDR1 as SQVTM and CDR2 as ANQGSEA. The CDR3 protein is CSAGQSNTGELFF. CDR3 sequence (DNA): TGCAGCGCCGGACAATCGAACACCGGGGAGCTGTTTTTT.

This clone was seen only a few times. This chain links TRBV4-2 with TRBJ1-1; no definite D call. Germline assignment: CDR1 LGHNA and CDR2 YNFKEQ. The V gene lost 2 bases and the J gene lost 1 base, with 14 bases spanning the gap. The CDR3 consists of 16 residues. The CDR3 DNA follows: TGTGCCAGCAGCCAAATCGGTTCCGTTCAGAACACTGAAGCTTTCTTT. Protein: CASSQIGSVQNTEAFF.

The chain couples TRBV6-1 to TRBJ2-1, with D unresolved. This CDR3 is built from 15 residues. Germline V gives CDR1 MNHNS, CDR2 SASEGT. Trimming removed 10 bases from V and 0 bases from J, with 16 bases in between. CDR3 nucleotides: TGTGCCACCAGAGTTTATCTGGCCTCCTACAATGAGCAGTTCTTC. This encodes CATRVYLASYNEQFF.

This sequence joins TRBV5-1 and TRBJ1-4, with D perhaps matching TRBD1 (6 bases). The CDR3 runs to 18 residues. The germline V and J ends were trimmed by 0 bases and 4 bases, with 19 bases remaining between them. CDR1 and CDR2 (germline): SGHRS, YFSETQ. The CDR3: CASSLEEGGARYNEKLFF. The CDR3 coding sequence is TGCGCCAGCAGCTTGGAGGAGGGGGGCGCGAGGTATAATGAAAAACTGTTTTTT.

CDR3 in amino acids: CASSPDRDSPLHF. In DNA, the CDR3 is TGTGCCAGCAGCCCCGACCGGGATTCACCCCTCCACTTT. J is TRBJ1-6 and V is TRBV6-1; D unclear. Trimming removed 6 bases at V and 8 bases at J, with 11 bases between. The germline CDR1 and CDR2 sequences are MNHNS and SASEGT. The CDR3 is made up of 13 amino acids.

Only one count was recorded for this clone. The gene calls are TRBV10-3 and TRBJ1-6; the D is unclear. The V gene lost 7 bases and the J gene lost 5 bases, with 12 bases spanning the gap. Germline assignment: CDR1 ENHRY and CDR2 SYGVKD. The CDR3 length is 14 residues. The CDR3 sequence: CAIKETVNNSPLHF. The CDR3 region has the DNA TGTGCCATCAAAGAAACGGTCAATAATTCACCCCTCCACTTT.

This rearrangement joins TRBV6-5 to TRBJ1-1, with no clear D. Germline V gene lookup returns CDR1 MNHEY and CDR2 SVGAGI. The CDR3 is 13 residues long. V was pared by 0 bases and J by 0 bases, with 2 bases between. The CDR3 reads CASSYSMNTEAFF. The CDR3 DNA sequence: TGTGCCAGCAGTTACTCCATGAACACTGAAGCTTTCTTT.

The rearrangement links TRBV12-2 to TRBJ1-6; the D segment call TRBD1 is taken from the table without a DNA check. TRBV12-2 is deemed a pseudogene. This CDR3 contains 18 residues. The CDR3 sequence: CASRLTFTGTRYNSPLHF. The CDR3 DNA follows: TGTGCAAGTCGCTTGACTTTCACCGGGACACGATATAATTCACCCCTCCACTTT.

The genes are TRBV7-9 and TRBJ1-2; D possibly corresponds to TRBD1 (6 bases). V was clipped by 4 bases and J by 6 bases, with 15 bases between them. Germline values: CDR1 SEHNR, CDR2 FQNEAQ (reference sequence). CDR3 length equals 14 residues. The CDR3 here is CASSSLGGQDGYTF. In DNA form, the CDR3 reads TGTGCCAGCAGCTCACTCGGGGGCCAGGATGGCTACACCTTC.

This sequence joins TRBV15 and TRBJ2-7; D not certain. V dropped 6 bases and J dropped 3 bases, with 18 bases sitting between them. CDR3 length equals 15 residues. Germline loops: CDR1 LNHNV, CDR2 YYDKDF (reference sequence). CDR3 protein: CATSSEYLVSYEQYF. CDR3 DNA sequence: TGTGCCACCAGTTCAGAGTATTTGGTCAGCTACGAGCAGTACTTC.

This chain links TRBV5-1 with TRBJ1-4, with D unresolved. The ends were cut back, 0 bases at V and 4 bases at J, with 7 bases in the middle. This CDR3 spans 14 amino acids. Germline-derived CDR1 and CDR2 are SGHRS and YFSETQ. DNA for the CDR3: TGCGCCAGCAGCTTGGTATCGGATAATGAAAAACTGTTTTTT. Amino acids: CASSLVSDNEKLFF. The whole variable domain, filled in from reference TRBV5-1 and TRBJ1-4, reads KAGVTQTPRYLIKTRGQQVTLSCSPISGHRSVSWYQQTPGQGLQFLFEYFSETQRNKGNFPGRFSGRQFSNSRSEMNVSTLELGDSALYLCASSLVSDNEKLFFGSGTQLSVL.

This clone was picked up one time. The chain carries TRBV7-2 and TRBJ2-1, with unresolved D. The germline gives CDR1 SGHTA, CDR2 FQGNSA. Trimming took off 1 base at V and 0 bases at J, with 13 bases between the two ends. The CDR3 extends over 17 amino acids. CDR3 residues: CASSLGSTMSSYNEQFF. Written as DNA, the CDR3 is TGTGCCAGCAGCTTAGGTTCAACCATGAGCTCCTACAATGAGCAGTTCTTC.

CDR3 bases: TGTGCCAGCAGACTACAGGACTACACTGAAGCTTTCTTT. As protein: CASRLQDYTEAFF. The chain combines TRBV6-6 with TRBJ1-1; tentatively, D is TRBD1 (5 bases). The CDR3 covers 13 residues. Germline-derived CDR1 and CDR2 are MNHNY and SVGAGI (reference sequence). Between the trimmed V and J ends, which lost 6 bases and 3 bases, there was a span of 11 bases.

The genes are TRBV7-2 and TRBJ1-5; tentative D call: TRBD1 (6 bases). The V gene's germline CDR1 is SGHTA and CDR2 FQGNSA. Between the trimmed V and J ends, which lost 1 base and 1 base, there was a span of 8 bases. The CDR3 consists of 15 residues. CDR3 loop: CASSLDRASNQPQHF. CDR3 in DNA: TGTGCCAGCAGCTTAGACAGGGCAAGCAATCAGCCCCAGCATTTT. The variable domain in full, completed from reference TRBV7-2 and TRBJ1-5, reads GAGVSQSPSNKVTEKGKDVELRCDPISGHTALYWYRQSLGQGLEFLIYFQGNSAPDKSGLPSDRFSAERTGGSVSTLTIQRTQQEDSAVYLCASSLDRASNQPQHFGDGTRLSIL.

The CDR3 region has the DNA TGTGCCAGCAGCGTATCCCAGGCTGTAAACACTGAAGCTTTCTTT. Translated: CASSVSQAVNTEAFF. The chain couples TRBV9 to TRBJ1-1; no reliable D call. This CDR3 spans 15 amino acids. The germline V and J ends were trimmed by 1 base and 2 bases, with 12 bases remaining between them. Germline V gene sequence: CDR1 SGDLS, CDR2 YYNGEE.

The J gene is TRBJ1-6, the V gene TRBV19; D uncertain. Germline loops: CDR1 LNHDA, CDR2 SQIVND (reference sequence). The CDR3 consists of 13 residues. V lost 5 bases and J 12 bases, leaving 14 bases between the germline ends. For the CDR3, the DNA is TGTGCCAGTAGTCCTCTTTTCCCGTTACCCCTCCACTTT. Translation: CASSPLFPLPLHF.

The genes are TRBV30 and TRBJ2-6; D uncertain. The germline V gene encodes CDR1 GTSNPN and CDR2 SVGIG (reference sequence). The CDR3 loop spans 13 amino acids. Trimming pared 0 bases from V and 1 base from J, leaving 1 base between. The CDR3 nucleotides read TGTGCCTGGAGTGTATCTGGGGCCAACGTCCTGACTTTC. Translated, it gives CAWSVSGANVLTF.

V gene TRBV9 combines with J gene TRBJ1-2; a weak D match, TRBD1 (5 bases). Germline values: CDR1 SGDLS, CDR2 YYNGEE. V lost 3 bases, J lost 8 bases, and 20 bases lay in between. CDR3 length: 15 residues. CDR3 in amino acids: CASSGRMTAALGYTF. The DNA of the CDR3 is TGTGCCAGCAGCGGGAGAATGACAGCGGCTTTGGGCTACACCTTC. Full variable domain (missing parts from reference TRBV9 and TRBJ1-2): DSGVTQTPKHLITATGQRVTLRCSPRSGDLSVYWYQQSLDQGLQFLIQYYNGEERAKGNILERFSAQQFPDLHSELNLSSLELGDSALYFCASSGRMTAALGYTFGSGTRLTVV.

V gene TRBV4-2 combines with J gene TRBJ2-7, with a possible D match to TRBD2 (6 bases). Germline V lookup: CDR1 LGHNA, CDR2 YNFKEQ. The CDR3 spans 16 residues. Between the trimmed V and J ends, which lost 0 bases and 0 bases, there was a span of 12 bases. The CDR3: CASSQDPGGSSYEQYF. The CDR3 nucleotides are TGTGCCAGCAGCCAAGATCCCGGGGGAAGCTCCTACGAGCAGTACTTC.

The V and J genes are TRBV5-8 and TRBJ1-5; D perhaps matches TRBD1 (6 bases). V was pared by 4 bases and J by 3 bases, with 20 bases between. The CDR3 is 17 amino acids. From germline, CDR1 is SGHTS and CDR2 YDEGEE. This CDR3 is CASSPDPDSRYNQPQHF. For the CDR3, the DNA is TGTGCCAGCAGCCCAGACCCGGACAGCAGGTACAATCAGCCCCAGCATTTT.

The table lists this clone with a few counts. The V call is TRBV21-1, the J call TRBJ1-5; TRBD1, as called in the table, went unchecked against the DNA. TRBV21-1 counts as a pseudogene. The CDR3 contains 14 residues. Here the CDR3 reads CASSKDISNQPQHF. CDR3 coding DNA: TGTGCCAGCAGCAAGGACATTAGCAATCAGCCCCAGCATTTT.

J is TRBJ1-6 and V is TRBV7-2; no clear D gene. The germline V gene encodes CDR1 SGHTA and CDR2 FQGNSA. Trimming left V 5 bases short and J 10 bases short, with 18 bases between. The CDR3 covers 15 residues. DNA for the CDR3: TGTGCCAGCAGCATGGAGCGGAGAACTAACTCACCCCTCCACTTT. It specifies CASSMERRTNSPLHF.

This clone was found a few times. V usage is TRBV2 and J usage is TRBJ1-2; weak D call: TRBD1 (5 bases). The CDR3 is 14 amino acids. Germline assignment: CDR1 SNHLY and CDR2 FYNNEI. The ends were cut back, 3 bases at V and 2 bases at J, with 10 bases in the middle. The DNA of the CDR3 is TGTGCCAGCAGTGACGGGGGTCCCAACTATGGCTACACCTTC. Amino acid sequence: CASSDGGPNYGYTF.

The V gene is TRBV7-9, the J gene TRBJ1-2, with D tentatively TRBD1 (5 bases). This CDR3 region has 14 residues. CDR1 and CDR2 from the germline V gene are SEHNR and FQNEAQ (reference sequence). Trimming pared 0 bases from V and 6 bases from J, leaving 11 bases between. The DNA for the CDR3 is TGTGCCAGCAGCTTAGCTGCGGGGGGGGATGGCTACACCTTC. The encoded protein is CASSLAAGGDGYTF.

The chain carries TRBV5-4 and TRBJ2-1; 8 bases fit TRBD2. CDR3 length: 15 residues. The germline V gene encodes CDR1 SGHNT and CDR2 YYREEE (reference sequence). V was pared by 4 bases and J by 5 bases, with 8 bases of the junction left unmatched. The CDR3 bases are TGTGCCAGCAGCCCTATAGCGGGGAATCACAATGAGCAGTTCTTC. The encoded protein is CASSPIAGNHNEQFF.

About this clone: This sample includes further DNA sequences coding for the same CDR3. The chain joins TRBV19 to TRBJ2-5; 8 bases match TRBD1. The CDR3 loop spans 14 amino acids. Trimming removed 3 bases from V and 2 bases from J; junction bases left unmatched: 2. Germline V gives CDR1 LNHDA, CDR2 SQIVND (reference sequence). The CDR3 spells CASSITGGQETQYF. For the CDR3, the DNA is TGTGCCAGTAGTATCACAGGGGGGCAAGAGACCCAGTACTTC.